Sequencing of this T cell receptor beta chain was carried out in a study of prognosis after radiotherapy for stage I lung cancer. Genomic DNA was the source, and TCR beta CDR3 was amplified from it by two-round multiplex PCR. Individual primers that were specific to each TRBV and TRBJ gene served in first-round PCR. Via MiXCR, TCRdb re-called the multiplex PCR reads, giving one row per CDR3 protein. The sample lists 30,000 or so distinct CDR3 sequences; 35% to 45% were seen once. This clonotype was counted a single time. The starting material was PBMCs, obtained before or after stereotactic body radiation therapy (not recorded which). The clonotype originates from a donor at least 50 years old with non-small cell lung cancer.

CDR3 sequence: CASSLLRTDTQYF. The CDR3 DNA follows: TGTGCCAGCAGCTTACTCCGCACAGATACGCAGTATTTT. This chain joins TRBV7-2 and TRBJ2-3; D uncertain. Deletions cut 2 bases from V and 1 base from J, with 4 bases between. The CDR3 is 13 residues long. Germline CDR1 and CDR2: SGHTA and FQGNSA.